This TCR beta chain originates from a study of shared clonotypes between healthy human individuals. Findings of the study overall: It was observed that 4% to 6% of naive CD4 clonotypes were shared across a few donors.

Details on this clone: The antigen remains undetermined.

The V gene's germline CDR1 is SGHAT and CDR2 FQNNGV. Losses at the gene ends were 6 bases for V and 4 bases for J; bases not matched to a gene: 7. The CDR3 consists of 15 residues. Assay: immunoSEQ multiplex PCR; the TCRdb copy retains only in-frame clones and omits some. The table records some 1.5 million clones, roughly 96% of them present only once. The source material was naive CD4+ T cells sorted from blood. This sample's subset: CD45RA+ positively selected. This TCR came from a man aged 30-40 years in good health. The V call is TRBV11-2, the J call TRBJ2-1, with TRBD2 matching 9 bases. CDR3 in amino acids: CASRRPGLAYNEQFF. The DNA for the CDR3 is TGTGCCAGCAGGCGACCGGGACTAGCTTACAATGAGCAGTTCTTC.